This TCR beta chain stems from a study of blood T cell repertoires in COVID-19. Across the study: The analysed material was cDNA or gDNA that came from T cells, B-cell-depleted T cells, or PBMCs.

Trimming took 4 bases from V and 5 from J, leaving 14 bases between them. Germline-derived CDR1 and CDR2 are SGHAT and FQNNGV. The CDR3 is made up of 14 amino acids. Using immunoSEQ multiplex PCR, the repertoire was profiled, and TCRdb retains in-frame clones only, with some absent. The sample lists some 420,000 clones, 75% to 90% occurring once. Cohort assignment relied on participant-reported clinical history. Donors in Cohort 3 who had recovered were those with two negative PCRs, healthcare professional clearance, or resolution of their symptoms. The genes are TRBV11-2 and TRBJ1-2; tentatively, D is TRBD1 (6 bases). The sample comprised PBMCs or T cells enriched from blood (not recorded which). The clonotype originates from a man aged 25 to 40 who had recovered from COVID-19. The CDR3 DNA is TGTGCCAGCAGCTCCGGACAGATATCTTATGGCTACACCTTC. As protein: CASSSGQISYGYTF.